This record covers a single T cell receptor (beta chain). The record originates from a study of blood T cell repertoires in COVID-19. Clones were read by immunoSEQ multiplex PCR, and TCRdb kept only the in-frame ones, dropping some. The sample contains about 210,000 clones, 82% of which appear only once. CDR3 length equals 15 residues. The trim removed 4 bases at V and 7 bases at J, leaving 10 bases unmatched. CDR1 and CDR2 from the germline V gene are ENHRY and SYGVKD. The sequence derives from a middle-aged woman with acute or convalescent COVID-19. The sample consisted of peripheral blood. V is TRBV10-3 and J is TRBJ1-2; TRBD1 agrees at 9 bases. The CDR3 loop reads CAISGTRDRGGGYTF. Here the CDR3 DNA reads TGTGCCATCAGTGGGACCCGAGACAGGGGGGGTGGCTACACCTTC.